Each of the 29 T cell receptor beta chains below was sequenced from the same sample in a study of CD8 T cells in ankylosing spondylitis. MiXCR was run by TCRdb on the 5' RACE reads, yielding one entry per CDR3 protein. The repertoire holds about 210,000 distinct CDR3 sequences, with about 6.7% as singletons. Study-level points and caveats: It appeared that ankylosing spondylitis blood was characterized by a TCR beta motif of roughly 8 highly homologous variants.

No antigen is known for these receptors. The sample was blood, either unsorted or a sorted T cell fraction (not recorded which). The receptors derive from a male donor with ankylosing spondylitis.

This clonotype has a count of ten or more. The chain links TRBV13 to TRBJ2-3, with 7 bases that match TRBD2. The V segment lost 2 bases and the J segment 2 bases; nucleotides outside the gene matches: 4. The CDR3 sequence is 15 residues long. Germline V lookup: CDR1 PRHDT, CDR2 FYEKMQ (reference sequence). The CDR3 protein is CASSLLAASTDTQYF. Written as DNA, the CDR3 is TGTGCCAGCAGCTTACTAGCGGCGTCCACAGATACGCAGTATTTT. The complete variable domain, with remaining parts taken from reference TRBV13 and TRBJ2-3, reads AAGVIQSPRHLIKEKRETATLKCYPIPRHDTVYWYQQGPGQDPQFLISFYEKMQSDKGSIPDRFSAQQFSDYHSELNMSSLELGDSALYFCASSLLAASTDTQYFGPGTRLTVL.

V gene TRBV4-3 combines with J gene TRBJ2-7; TRBD1 agrees at 7 bases. The V segment lost 6 bases and the J segment 2 bases; nucleotides outside the gene matches: 7. This CDR3 has 14 residues. CDR1 and CDR2 (germline): LGHNA, YSLEER. The DNA for the CDR3 is TGCGCCAGCAGTCCCGGGACAGTTGCCTACGAGCAGTACTTC. Translation: CASSPGTVAYEQYF.

This clonotype showed up many times. The chain employs TRBV29-1 and TRBJ2-3; tentative D call: TRBD1 (5 bases). From germline, CDR1 is SQVTM and CDR2 ANQGSEA. The CDR3 contains 15 residues. Between the trimmed V and J ends, which lost 2 bases and 3 bases, there was a span of 15 bases. Here the CDR3 DNA reads TGCAGCGTTGAAAGCCTGCGACAGACGACAGATACGCAGTATTTT. Amino acids: CSVESLRQTTDTQYF.

This clonotype was observed at least ten times. The rearrangement uses TRBV9 and TRBJ2-1, with TRBD2 identical over 15 bases. The CDR3 runs 19 residues. V gave up 3 bases and J gave up 3 bases; unmatched junction bases: 10. Per germline, CDR1 SGDLS and CDR2 YYNGEE. The CDR3 spells CASSAGLAGGSPNYNEQFF. The CDR3 DNA follows: TGTGCCAGCAGCGCGGGACTAGCGGGGGGCTCACCTAACTACAATGAGCAGTTCTTC.

The chain is built from TRBV12-3 or TRBV12-4 and TRBJ1-2; D is undetermined. The V end lost 10 bases, the J end lost 6 bases, and 12 bases lay between the germline ends. The CDR3 has 11 residues. The CDR3 here is CATVQPDGYTF. The CDR3 nucleotides are TGTGCCACCGTACAACCCGATGGCTACACCTTC.

The table lists this clonotype with many counts. V usage is TRBV28 and J usage is TRBJ2-1; 11 positions agree with TRBD2. CDR1 is MDHEN and CDR2 is SYDVKM in the germline V gene. CDR3 length: 19 amino acids. Unmatched junction bases numbered 10, after V lost 3 bases and J lost 0 bases. CDR3 sequence: CASSLPSGRSLSSYNEQFF. The CDR3 DNA sequence: TGTGCCAGCAGTTTGCCTAGCGGGAGGTCCCTGAGCTCCTACAATGAGCAGTTCTTC. The variable domain in full, with the rest retrieved from reference TRBV28 and TRBJ2-1, is DVKVTQSSRYLVKRTGEKVFLECVQDMDHENMFWYRQDPGLGLRLIYFSYDVKMKEKGDIPEGYSVSREKKERFSLILESASTNQTSMYLCASSLPSGRSLSSYNEQFFGPGTRLTVL.

This clonotype was detected many times. The V and J genes are TRBV9 and TRBJ2-1; D remains unclear. V lost 0 bases, J lost 2 bases, and 6 bases lay in between. The germline gives CDR1 SGDLS, CDR2 YYNGEE. CDR3 length equals 14 residues. CDR3 loop: CASSVVVTYNEQFF. The DNA of the CDR3 is TGTGCCAGCAGCGTAGTTGTAACCTACAATGAGCAGTTCTTC.

This clonotype was counted a few times. The chain recombines TRBV7-9 with TRBJ2-1; TRBD2 matches 8 bases. The ends lost 6 bases at V and 2 bases at J; junction bases unmatched: 9. Germline values: CDR1 SEHNR, CDR2 FQNEAQ (reference sequence). The CDR3 runs to 16 residues. CDR3 DNA sequence: TGTGCCAGCAGATCGGGACTAGGTCAAGCCTACAATGAGCAGTTCTTC. The encoded protein is CASRSGLGQAYNEQFF.

This clonotype was counted only a few times. This chain uses TRBV20-1 with TRBJ2-7; D gene unclear. V was trimmed by 6 bases and J by 2 bases, leaving 8 bases between them. Germline CDR1 and CDR2: DFQATT and SNEGSKA (reference sequence). The CDR3 extends over 11 amino acids. The CDR3 DNA sequence: TGCAGTGCACCTGTGACCTACGAGCAGTACTTC. Translation gives CSAPVTYEQYF.

This clonotype was seen more than once but under ten times. This rearrangement joins TRBV9 to TRBJ1-3; tentatively, D is TRBD1 (5 bases). Trimming shortened V by 4 bases and J by 2 bases, and 19 bases separated the two germline ends. The CDR3 is made up of 17 amino acids. Germline CDR1 is SGDLS and CDR2 is YYNGEE. The CDR3 DNA reads TGTGCCAGCAGCCTCACGGGGGGGGTGTCGGCTGGAAACACCATATATTTT. Residues: CASSLTGGVSAGNTIYF.

This clonotype was observed many times. The chain uses TRBV6-2 or TRBV6-3 and TRBJ2-5, with 8 bases identical to TRBD1. This CDR3 has 20 amino acids. Germline assignment: CDR1 MNHEY and CDR2 SVGEGT. The V gene end was trimmed by 2 bases and the J gene end by 5 bases; junction bases not matched to a gene: 22. CDR3 bases: TGTGCCAGCAGTTACCCTTGGACAGGGTCGCTTCTATTCGTCAGGGAGACCCAGTACTTC. Amino acid sequence: CASSYPWTGSLLFVRETQYF.

This chain joins TRBV7-9 and TRBJ1-4; D unresolved. Trimming left V 0 bases short and J 8 bases short, with 7 bases between. The germline V gene has CDR1 SEHNR and CDR2 FQNEAQ (reference sequence). The CDR3 has 13 amino acids. The CDR3 DNA sequence: TGTGCCAGCAGCTTAGCAGGCCTAGAAAAACTGTTTTTT. Encoded protein: CASSLAGLEKLFF.

This clonotype has more than one count but fewer than ten. The chain is built from TRBV20-1 and TRBJ1-2; D ambiguous. The CDR3 is 16 residues long. CDR1 DFQATT and CDR2 SNEGSKA come from the germline V gene (reference sequence). Trimming shortened V by 0 bases and J by 1 base, and 15 bases separated the two germline ends. CDR3 sequence (DNA): TGCAGTGCTAGAGATGGGATAGCAGTGATTAACTATGGCTACACCTTC. Its protein is CSARDGIAVINYGYTF.

At least ten counts were recorded for this clonotype. This sequence joins TRBV9 and TRBJ2-1; 10 nucleotides agree with TRBD1. The CDR3 has 13 residues. Germline CDR1 and CDR2: SGDLS and YYNGEE. J was trimmed by 8 bases and V by 7 bases; bases with no gene match: 6. CDR3 DNA sequence: TGTGCCAGCCGGGGACAGGGGAACGATGAGCAGTTCTTC. Protein product: CASRGQGNDEQFF.

V and J are TRBV2 and TRBJ2-2, with a possible D match to TRBD2 (6 bases). The germline V gene encodes CDR1 SNHLY and CDR2 FYNNEI. V lost 5 bases and J lost 0, with 10 bases in between. The CDR3 is 15 amino acids. CDR3 sequence (DNA): TGTGCCAGCAGTCTTCTAGCGACGAACACCGGGGAGCTGTTTTTT. This codes for CASSLLATNTGELFF.

This clonotype turned up a few times. The rearrangement links TRBV29-1 to TRBJ2-7; 9 bases map to TRBD1. V dropped 6 bases and J dropped 2; count of bases not matched to a gene: 5. The CDR3 totals 13 residues. Per germline, CDR1 SQVTM and CDR2 ANQGSEA. CDR3 bases: TGCAGCGTGGGGGGGACAGGGACCTACGAGCAGTACTTC. This translates into CSVGGTGTYEQYF.

This clonotype was observed many times. The V call is TRBV12-3 or TRBV12-4, the J call TRBJ2-6; the D is unclear. V was cut by 1 base and J by 2 bases, with 9 bases left in between. The CDR3 has 16 amino acids. CDR3 protein: CASSLGHLAGANVLTF. The CDR3 nucleotides read TGTGCCAGCAGTTTAGGCCATCTGGCTGGGGCCAACGTCCTGACTTTC.

The chain couples TRBV5-6 to TRBJ2-4; unclear D gene. The germline V gene encodes CDR1 SGHDT and CDR2 YYEEEE. Trimming took off 8 bases at V and 0 bases at J, with 18 bases between the two ends. This CDR3 comprises 16 residues. The CDR3 protein is CARSPGPALAKNIQYF. CDR3 sequence (DNA): TGTGCCAGGAGCCCCGGGCCCGCCTTAGCCAAAAACATTCAGTACTTC.

This clonotype was seen repeatedly, ten times or more. This chain uses TRBV28 with TRBJ1-2; TRBD1 is a possible D gene (6 bases). Germline CDR1 and CDR2: MDHEN and SYDVKM. CDR3 length: 13 amino acids. The V end was cut by 3 bases, the J end by 9 bases, with 14 bases between. This chain's CDR3 is CASSLVDRGRYTF. CDR3 coding DNA: TGTGCCAGCAGTTTGGTGGACAGAGGACGCTACACCTTC.

Ten or more counts support this clonotype. The chain links TRBV28 to TRBJ2-1, with D hard to call. From germline, CDR1 is MDHEN and CDR2 SYDVKM. The CDR3 runs to 13 residues. Trimming pared 7 bases from V and 7 bases from J, leaving 14 bases between. CDR3 in DNA: TGTGCCAGCACCCTTTCCGGTGAGAATGAGCAGTTCTTC. This encodes CASTLSGENEQFF.

There are many counts of this clonotype. This chain uses TRBV9 with TRBJ2-7; D is tentatively TRBD1 or TRBD2 (6 bases each). V dropped 0 bases and J dropped 7 bases, with 20 bases sitting between them. Germline V CDR1 and CDR2: SGDLS, YYNGEE. This CDR3 is 16 amino acids long. CDR3 nucleotide sequence: TGTGCCAGCAGCGTAGGGGGGGCCCCAGGTGATGAGGAGCAGTACTTC. Translation gives CASSVGGAPGDEEQYF.

This clonotype was counted ten times or more. J is TRBJ2-7 and V is TRBV7-2, with D unclear. Germline lookup yields CDR1 SGHTA and CDR2 FQGNSA. The length of the CDR3 is 16 residues. V lost 1 base to trimming and J lost 0 bases, with 13 bases between them. CDR3 in DNA: TGTGCCAGCAGCTTAGATGGCGCGGTGTACTCCTACGAGCAGTACTTC. Translated, it gives CASSLDGAVYSYEQYF.

The genes are TRBV6-1 and TRBJ2-7; D may be TRBD2 (6 bases). The CDR3 contains 15 residues. V was trimmed by 1 base and J by 3 bases, leaving 13 bases between them. Germline-derived CDR1 and CDR2 are MNHNS and SASEGT. The CDR3 DNA is TGTGCCAGCAGTGAAGGATTAGGTAGCGGCTACGAGCAGTACTTC. Its translation is CASSEGLGSGYEQYF.

This clonotype was counted ten times or more. The V and J genes are TRBV4-2 and TRBJ1-1; D ambiguous. Trimming left V 5 bases short and J 6 bases short, with 13 bases between. Germline-derived CDR1 and CDR2 are LGHNA and YNFKEQ. The CDR3 extends over 13 amino acids. As DNA, the CDR3 is TGTGCCAGCAGCTGGGATTACGGCGCTGAAGCTTTCTTT. This gives the protein CASSWDYGAEAFF.

This clonotype was counted ten times or more. This sequence joins TRBV7-9 and TRBJ2-4; 7 bases line up with TRBD1. The V gene's germline CDR1 is SEHNR and CDR2 FQNEAQ (reference sequence). This CDR3 has 16 amino acids. J gave up 1 base and V 5 bases, and 8 bases lay outside the gene matches. Written as DNA, the CDR3 is TGTGCCAGCAGCCTCCAGGGGGATCCTGCCAAAAACATTCAGTACTTC. It yields the protein CASSLQGDPAKNIQYF.

This clonotype was seen many times. The rearrangement uses TRBV7-2 and TRBJ1-1, with 8 nucleotides matching TRBD1. This CDR3 is built from 15 residues. Germline assignment: CDR1 SGHTA and CDR2 FQGNSA. Trimming removed 5 bases from V and 6 bases from J; junction bases left unmatched: 11. The CDR3 here is CASSQRTGQYAEAFF. For the CDR3, the DNA is TGTGCCAGCAGCCAAAGGACAGGGCAATATGCTGAAGCTTTCTTT.

This clonotype was seen at least ten times. The chain uses TRBV20-1 and TRBJ1-6; D ambiguous. With 1 base removed from V and 8 bases from J, the gap between germline ends came to 15 bases. Germline V gene data show CDR1 as DFQATT and CDR2 as SNEGSKA (reference sequence). The CDR3 is 15 amino acids. In nucleotides, the CDR3 is TGCAGTGCTAGAGTGATCCGTGGTCGGGATTCACCCCTCCACTTT. It yields the protein CSARVIRGRDSPLHF.

This clonotype was observed at least ten times. The genes are TRBV5-1 and TRBJ2-5; D uncertain. V was clipped by 2 bases and J by 5 bases, with 1 base between them. The CDR3 runs 10 residues. The germline V gene encodes CDR1 SGHRS and CDR2 YFSETQ. The CDR3 region is CASSFETQYF. The CDR3 DNA follows: TGCGCCAGCAGCTTTGAGACCCAGTACTTC.

There are a few counts of this clonotype. V is TRBV28 and J is TRBJ2-3; D is unresolved. CDR3 length: 15 residues. Trimming removed 8 bases from V and 2 bases from J, with 17 bases in between. CDR1 is MDHEN, CDR2 SYDVKM, per germline. The DNA of the CDR3 is TGTGCCAGCCGAGAGACTGTCTCATTCACAGATACGCAGTATTTT. This encodes CASRETVSFTDTQYF. The variable domain in full, completed from reference TRBV28 and TRBJ2-3, reads DVKVTQSSRYLVKRTGEKVFLECVQDMDHENMFWYRQDPGLGLRLIYFSYDVKMKEKGDIPEGYSVSREKKERFSLILESASTNQTSMYLCASRETVSFTDTQYFGPGTRLTVL.